This TCR beta chain was captured by sequencing in a study of T cells after yellow fever vaccination. Study as a whole: Libraries from low-cell-number fractions were prepared with the SMART-Seq v4 Ultra Low Input RNA kit. Findings and caveats of the study: Researchers noted that a small share of clonotypes showed up in both CD4 and CD8 compartments.

Remarks on this clonotype: The target antigen is unknown.

TCRdb redid the calling of the 5' RACE reads with MiXCR, one entry per CDR3 protein. The top ten clones hold roughly 17% of a sample with under 700,000 distinct CDR3 sequences, 17% of them seen once. This sequence originates from a man between 18 and 29 years old who received the YFV17D yellow fever vaccine. The sample here was PBMCs, taken less than 6 days after the first yellow fever vaccination.

CDR3 coding DNA: TGTGCCAGCAGTGATCTTGGGGGGTGGGTTCAAGAGACCCAGTACTTC. Its protein product is CASSDLGGWVQETQYF. The chain combines TRBV25-1 with TRBJ2-5, with D perhaps TRBD2 (6 bases). The CDR3 consists of 16 residues. CDR1 and CDR2 (germline): MGHDK, SYGVNS. V lost 3 bases, J lost 2 bases, and 16 bases lay in between.